The 20 T cell receptor beta chains below all came from one sample that was sequenced in a study of tumor and adjacent non-tumor tissue in lung cancer. This sample's RNA came from whole unsorted tissue. Three rounds of nested PCR, following a modified ARM-PCR protocol, produced the TCRbeta library. TCRdb ran MiXCR on the multiplex PCR reads and lists one entry per CDR3 protein. Among under 140,000 distinct CDR3 sequences, around 82% were seen once, and the ten largest hold around 21%. The specimen was lung tumor tissue. The receptor set was obtained from a man between 65 and 85 years old with non-small cell lung cancer.

The genes are TRBV11-3 and TRBJ2-7, with a weak D call TRBD1 (6 bases). V shed 4 bases and J shed 10 bases, with 26 bases lying between them. The CDR3 contains 16 residues. Per the germline V gene, CDR1 is SGHNT and CDR2 is YENEEA. The DNA of the CDR3 is TGTGCCAGCAGCTCCACCGTTAAGACAGGAAGTGACGTACAGTACTTC. Translating it yields CASSSTVKTGSDVQYF.

The chain links TRBV28 to TRBJ2-7, with D tentatively TRBD2 (6 bases). The V gene's germline CDR1 is MDHEN and CDR2 SYDVKM. This CDR3 is built from 15 residues. V was clipped by 7 bases and J by 10 bases, with 26 bases between them. CDR3: CASTSRRAGGHVQYF. The CDR3 DNA reads as TGTGCCAGCACTTCCCGGCGGGCCGGGGGTCACGTTCAGTACTTC.

In the case of this clonotype: Because the CDR3 is missing its conserved closing phenylalanine or tryptophan, this is likely a read error. The rearrangement joins TRBV4-1 to TRBJ1-6; no definite D call. This CDR3 has 11 amino acids. The V gene's germline CDR1 is MGHRA and CDR2 YSYEKL. In DNA, the CDR3 is TGCGCCATCAGCCAAGGAGGTCCCCTCCACTAT. Protein product: CAISQGGPLHY.

Details on this clonotype: At one boundary the junction diverges from the germline segment, which might be a read error. The genes are TRBV6-2 or TRBV6-3 and TRBJ1-5; D remains ambiguous. CDR3 size: 15 residues. CDR1 is MNHEY, CDR2 SVGEGT, per germline. The CDR3 sequence is CANSYLDRSNQPQHF. CDR3 nucleotides: TGTGCCAACAGTTATCTGGATAGGAGCAATCAGCCCCAGCATTTT.

As concerns this clonotype: One end of the junction varies from germline; a read error may be responsible. J is TRBJ1-1 and V is TRBV29-1, with D maybe TRBD1 (5 bases). This CDR3 is 15 amino acids long. The germline CDR1 and CDR2 sequences are SQVTM and ANQGSEA. Here the CDR3 reads CSIDWPRGWNTEAFF. CDR3 sequence (DNA): TGCAGCATTGATTGGCCAAGGGGCTGGAACACTGAAGCTTTCTTT. Complete variable domain (other parts from reference TRBV29-1 and TRBJ1-1): SAVISQKPSRDICQRGTSLTIQCQVDSQVTMMFWYRQQPGQSLTLIATANQGSEATYESGFVIDKFPISRPNLTFSTLTVSNMSPEDSSIYLCSIDWPRGWNTEAFFGQGTRLTVV.

Notes on this clonotype: The junction departs from germline at one end; a sequencing error may be responsible. This chain joins TRBV11-3 and TRBJ2-3; D is perhaps TRBD2 (5 bases). Germline loops: CDR1 SGHNT, CDR2 YENEEA. CDR3 length equals 15 residues. In DNA form, the CDR3 reads TGTGCCAGCACCCGTCGGGAAGCAAGCACATATACACAGTATTTT. This sequence encodes CASTRREASTYTQYF.

Points on this clonotype: A junction end diverges from the germline sequence, so it may reflect a read error. The gene calls are TRBV12-3 or TRBV12-4 and TRBJ2-5; 9 nucleotides line up with TRBD2. The CDR3 runs 20 residues. CDR3 residues: CASRKSDHPTSGLPQGTQYF. DNA for the CDR3: TGTGCCAGCAGAAAAAGCGACCACCCTACTAGCGGGCTTCCCCAGGGGACCCAATACTTC.

As to this clonotype: The conserved phenylalanine or tryptophan is not found at the CDR3 terminus, so this likely reflects a read error. The V and J genes are TRBV29-1 and TRBJ2-3; 10 nucleotides align to TRBD2. This CDR3 comprises 14 residues. Per germline, CDR1 SQVTM and CDR2 ANQGSEA. V shed 6 bases, J shed 1 base, and the junction held 4 bases outside the gene matches. DNA of the CDR3: TGCAGCGTCGCCGGGACTAGCGGCACAGATACGCAGTATTCT. This codes for CSVAGTSGTDTQYS.

This clonotype was counted a single time. The CDR3 carries no conserved terminal phenylalanine or tryptophan, so it likely arises from a read error. The DNA is left out, because the CDR3 cannot be placed on it with certainty; the CDR3 is given as TCRdb lists it. The chain combines TRBV20-1 with TRBJ1-5; the table assigns TRBD1, which was not confirmed against the DNA. Including both end residues, the CDR3 is 15 amino acids long. Germline CDR1 reads DFQATT; CDR2 reads SNEGSKA (reference sequence). This CDR3 reads CSARGPVGGDRPQHY.

In this sample, this clonotype turned up once. Its ends do not fully match the called genes, so a read error is possible. V usage is TRBV28 and J usage is TRBJ1-3; tentatively, D is TRBD1 (6 bases). This CDR3 contains 17 residues. Germline-derived CDR1 and CDR2 are MDHEN and SYDVKM. CDR3 DNA: TGTGCCAGCAGTTCCATGACAGGCTCGAGATCTAGAAACGCCATATATTTT. Protein sequence: CASSSMTGSRSRNAIYF.

CDR3 amino acids: CSATSGRGNTQYF. The CDR3 DNA reads as TGCAGTGCTACCAGCGGGAGGGGGAATACGCAGTATTTT. The rearrangement joins TRBV20-1 to TRBJ2-3, with 10 positions matching TRBD2. Germline assignment: CDR1 DFQATT and CDR2 SNEGSKA (reference sequence). The CDR3 length is 13 residues. The junction had 5 bases not matched to a gene; V was cut back by 4 bases and J by 7 bases.

V and J are TRBV6-2 or TRBV6-3 and TRBJ2-1; D is possibly TRBD2 (6 bases). The germline V gene encodes CDR1 MNHEY and CDR2 SVGEGT. Trimming took 4 bases from V and 9 from J, leaving 22 bases between them. The CDR3 loop spans 16 amino acids. For the CDR3, the DNA is TGTGCCAGCAGTTTATATAGCGGACGAACGGTCATTGAGCAGTTCTTC. Protein sequence: CASSLYSGRTVIEQFF.

This clonotype was found once. The CDR3 carries no conserved terminal phenylalanine or tryptophan, so it likely arises from a read error. The chain employs TRBV11-2 and TRBJ2-3; possibly TRBD2 for D (7 bases). Germline lookup yields CDR1 SGHAT and CDR2 FQNNGV. The germline V and J ends were trimmed by 9 bases and 5 bases, with 27 bases remaining between them. The CDR3 consists of 17 residues. CDR3 region: CASSPRLGGGHRDTQYL. CDR3 sequence (DNA): TGTGCCAGTAGCCCTAGACTAGGGGGGGGGCATAGAGATACGCAGTATTTG.

Notes on this clonotype: Germline and junction disagree at one end, which may indicate a read error. The chain couples TRBV6-5 to TRBJ2-7, with 12 bases matching TRBD2. There are 18 residues in the CDR3. CDR1 is MNHEY and CDR2 is SVGAGI in the germline V gene. The CDR3 is CTSSPTSTSGSGPYERYF. In DNA form, the CDR3 reads TGTACCAGCAGCCCCACTTCGACTAGCGGGAGCGGTCCCTACGAGCGGTACTTC.

The chain combines TRBV11-1 with TRBJ2-5; maybe TRBD1 (6 bases). The CDR3 length is 13 residues. Per germline, CDR1 SGHAT and CDR2 FQDESV (reference sequence). Trimming removed 9 bases at V and 5 bases at J, with 16 bases between. Written as DNA, the CDR3 is TGTGCCAGTACGTCAGGGGCTTCGGAGACCCAGTACTTC. This translates into CASTSGASETQYF.

With regard to this clonotype: This sequence may be a read error, since a much larger clone differs from it by one base. In DNA, the CDR3 is TGTGCCATCAGTATGCGACAGGGGGCTTCTGGAAACACCATATATTTT. Translation: CAISMRQGASGNTIYF. This chain links TRBV10-3 with TRBJ1-3; 10 nucleotides match TRBD1. This CDR3 has 16 residues. The germline V gene has CDR1 ENHRY and CDR2 SYGVKD. V was clipped by 5 bases and J by 1 base; unmatched bases: 5.

This sequence joins TRBV2 and TRBJ1-6; D may be TRBD1 (6 bases). The CDR3 length is 15 residues. With 8 bases removed from V and 1 base from J, the gap between germline ends came to 12 bases. Per germline, CDR1 SNHLY and CDR2 FYNNEI. CDR3 region: CASVLQGSYNSPLHF. In DNA, the CDR3 is TGTGCCAGCGTCCTACAGGGTTCCTATAATTCACCCCTCCACTTT. Drawing the rest from reference TRBV2 and TRBJ1-6, the complete variable domain is EPEVTQTPSHQVTQMGQEVILRCVPISNHLYFYWYRQILGQKVEFLVSFYNNEISEKSEIFDDQFSVERPDGSNFTLKIRSTKLEDSAMYFCASVLQGSYNSPLHFGNGTRLTVT.

Points on this clonotype: A junction boundary mismatches the germline segment, possibly from a read error. The chain is built from TRBV5-1 and TRBJ1-1; TRBD1 might be the D (6 bases). Germline assignment: CDR1 SGHRS and CDR2 YFSETQ. The CDR3 is 14 residues long. This chain's CDR3 is CACSRGGGRTEAFF. Here the CDR3 DNA reads TGCGCCTGCAGCAGGGGAGGGGGGCGAACTGAAGCTTTCTTT.

On this clonotype: A much larger clone lies one base from this, so it may be a read error. The chain carries TRBV28 and TRBJ2-1, with 8 nucleotides matching TRBD2. Germline lookup yields CDR1 MDHEN and CDR2 SYDVKM. V gave up 3 bases and J gave up 8 bases; unmatched junction bases: 12. The CDR3 runs to 16 residues. CDR3 nucleotides: TGTGCCAGCAGTTTTTATGGTGATAGCGGGAACTATGAGCAGTTCTTC. As protein: CASSFYGDSGNYEQFF.

About this clonotype: The junction shows a germline mismatch at one end, possibly a read error. The chain employs TRBV20-1 and TRBJ1-5; possibly TRBD1 for D (6 bases). The CDR3 contains 14 residues. The V gene's germline CDR1 is DFQATT and CDR2 SNEGSKA (reference sequence). Here the CDR3 DNA reads TGCAGTGCCCAGAAGCGGACAGTAAATCAGCCTCAGCATTTT. This encodes CSAQKRTVNQPQHF.